Listed here is a single TCR beta chain. Its specificity is unknown. These data belong to a study of T cells in Graves' hyperthyroidism and ophthalmopathy. Points from the study as a whole: In the analysis, a 13 V-J model separated ophthalmopathy from stable hyperthyroidism.

The source material, RNA transcripts, was used to amplify TCR beta CDR3 regions. HTBI primers were the set used in a first-round RT-PCR of the TCR CDR3. In TCRdb, the multiplex PCR reads were re-called with MiXCR into one record per CDR3 protein. The data contain 350,000 or so distinct CDR3 sequences, 15% to 20% of them singletons. The V segment lost 3 bases and the J segment 7 bases; nucleotides outside the gene matches: 15. The V gene's germline CDR1 is SGHDN and CDR2 FVKESK. This CDR3 region has 17 residues. Ophthalmopathy patients had Clinical Activity Score at least 3, NOSPECS grade at least 4, duration under 3 months. Patients having uncontrolled infection, another autoimmune disease, pregnancy or lactation were not included. Fresh 10 ml peripheral blood yielded PBMCs.

Sequencing was performed on blood. The chain employs TRBV14 and TRBJ1-1, with TRBD1 matching over 9 bases. The clonotype was recovered from a woman between 35 and 50 years old with Graves' ophthalmopathy. Here the CDR3 reads CASSQRGPGQGYYEAFF. Here the CDR3 DNA reads TGTGCCAGCAGCCAGCGGGGACCGGGACAGGGATATTATGAAGCTTTCTTT.